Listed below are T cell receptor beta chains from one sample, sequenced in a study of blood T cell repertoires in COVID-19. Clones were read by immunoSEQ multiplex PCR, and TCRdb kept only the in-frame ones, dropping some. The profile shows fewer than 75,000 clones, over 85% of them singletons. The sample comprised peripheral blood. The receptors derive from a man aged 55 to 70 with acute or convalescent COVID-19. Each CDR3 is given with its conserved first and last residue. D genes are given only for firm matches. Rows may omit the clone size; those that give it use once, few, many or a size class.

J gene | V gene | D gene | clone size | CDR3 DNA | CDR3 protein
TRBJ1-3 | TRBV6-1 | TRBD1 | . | TGTGCCAGCAGTGAGGGGACAGGGTACTCTGGAAACACCATATATTTT | CASSEGTGYSGNTIYF
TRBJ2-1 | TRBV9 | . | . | TGTGCCAGCAGCGTAGGTGCTAACTACAATGAGCAGTTCTTC | CASSVGANYNEQFF
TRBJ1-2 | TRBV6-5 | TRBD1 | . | TGTGCCAGCAGTAATTCAGGGGGCGCAAGATATGGCTACACCTTC | CASSNSGGARYGYTF
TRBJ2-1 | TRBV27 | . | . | TGTGCCAGCAGTCTGCCGTCGGGGGTGAGTCACAATGAGCAGTTCTTC | CASSLPSGVSHNEQFF
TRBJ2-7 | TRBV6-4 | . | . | TGTGCCAGCAGTGGGCTCAGATACGAGCAGTACTTC | CASSGLRYEQYF
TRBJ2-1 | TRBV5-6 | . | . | TGTGCCAGCAGCTTGGTAGAGGGCAATGAGCAGTTCTTC | CASSLVEGNEQFF
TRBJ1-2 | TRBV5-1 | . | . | TGCGCCAGCAGCCTAGGGGGTTCCGAATTCAATGGCTACACCTTC | CASSLGGSEFNGYTF
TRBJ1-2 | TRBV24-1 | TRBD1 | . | TGTGCCACCAGTGATTCGAACGACAGGGGATACACCTTC | CATSDSNDRGYTF
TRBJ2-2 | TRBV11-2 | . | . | TGTGCCAGCAGCCTACTCAAGAGGAGGCTCGGGGAGCTGTTTTTT | CASSLLKRRLGELFF
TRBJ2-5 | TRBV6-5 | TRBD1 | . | TGTGCCAGCAGCCCCGACAGGGGAACAGAGACCCAGTACTTC | CASSPDRGTETQYF
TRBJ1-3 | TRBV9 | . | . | TGTGCCAGCAGCGGCACCCGGGCCGCATGGCAGGGAGGAAACACCATATATTTT | CASSGTRAAWQGGNTIYF
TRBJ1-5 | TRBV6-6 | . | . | TGTGCCAGCAGTCCCGACAGACGACAAAATCAGCCCCAGCATTTT | CASSPDRRQNQPQHF
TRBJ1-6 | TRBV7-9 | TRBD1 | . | TGTGCCACCAATGGACGGGGGACAGGGGATTCACCCCTCCACTTT | CATNGRGTGDSPLHF
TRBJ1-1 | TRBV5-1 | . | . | TGCGCCAGCAGCTCCGGAGAGGTGGAAGCTTTCTTT | CASSSGEVEAFF
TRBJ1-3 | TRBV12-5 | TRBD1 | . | TGTGCTAGTGGTATATACCCCCCCGTGGGACAGGACTCTGGAAACACCATATATTTT | CASGIYPPVGQDSGNTIYF
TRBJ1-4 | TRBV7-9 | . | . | TGTGCCAGCAGCATTCCAGGGGTTAATGAAAAACTGTTTTTT | CASSIPGVNEKLFF
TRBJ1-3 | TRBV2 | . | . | TGTGTCTACAGGAATGATGGAAACACCATATATTTT | CVYRNDGNTIYF
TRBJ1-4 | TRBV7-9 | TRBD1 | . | TGTGCCAGCAGCTTAGGGGACAGGGAGGAGGATGAAAAACTGTTTTTT | CASSLGDREEDEKLFF
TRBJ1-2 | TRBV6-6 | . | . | TGTGCCAGCAGCGTGACAGGAAACTATGGCTACACCTTC | CASSVTGNYGYTF
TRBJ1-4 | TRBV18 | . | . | TGTGCCAGCTCGCCCGACCAGGGTAGGGTTGCTAATGAAAAACTGTTTTTT | CASSPDQGRVANEKLFF
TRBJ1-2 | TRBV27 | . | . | TGTGCCAGCAGCCGTGGCAGGGTCTATGGCTACACCTTC | CASSRGRVYGYTF
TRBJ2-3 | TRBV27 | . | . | TGTGCCAGCAGTGTCACAGGCCCAGATACGCAGTATTTT | CASSVTGPDTQYF
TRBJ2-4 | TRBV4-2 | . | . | TGTGCCAGCAGCCAAGTGTTTTCAGGGGCCAAAAACATTCAGTACTTC | CASSQVFSGAKNIQYF
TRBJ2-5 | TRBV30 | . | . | TGTGCCTGGAGCGGGGAGCTCCAAGAGACCCAGTACTTC | CAWSGELQETQYF
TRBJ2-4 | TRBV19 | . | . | TGTGCCAGTAGTAGCGGGACAGACAGTAGCATTCAGTACTTC | CASSSGTDSSIQYF
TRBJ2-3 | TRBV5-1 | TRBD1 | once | TGCGCCAGCAGCTTGGCCGGACAGGGTTCAGATACGCAGTATTTT | CASSLAGQGSDTQYF
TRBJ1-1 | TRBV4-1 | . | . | TGCGCCAGCAGCCAAGAAGCCCCGAACACTGAAGCTTTCTTT | CASSQEAPNTEAFF
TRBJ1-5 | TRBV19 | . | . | TGTGCCAGTAGTATAGATCGAGGGAGTGGGTTCAATCAGCCCCAGCATTTT | CASSIDRGSGFNQPQHF
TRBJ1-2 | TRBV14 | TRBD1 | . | TGTGCCAGCAGCCAAGATAAGCTCCCGGGACAGGGGAAACAAGGCTACACCTTC | CASSQDKLPGQGKQGYTF
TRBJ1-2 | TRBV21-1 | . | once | TGTGCCAGCAGCACTCAGGGTGGGGGCTACACCTTC | CASSTQGGGYTF
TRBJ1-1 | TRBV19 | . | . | TGTGCCAGTAGTATCCTCCGGGATCACACTGAAGCTTTCTTT | CASSILRDHTEAFF
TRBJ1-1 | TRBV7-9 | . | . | TGTGCCAGCAGCGATACCCCGTGGGGGGTGCGCACTGAAGCTTTCTTT | CASSDTPWGVRTEAFF
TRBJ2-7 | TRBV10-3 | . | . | TGTGCCACAGGAACTAGGGAGTCCGAGCAGTACTTC | CATGTRESEQYF
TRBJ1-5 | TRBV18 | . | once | TGTGCCAGCTCACCGGCTCTCAGCAATCAGCCCCAGCATTTT | CASSPALSNQPQHF
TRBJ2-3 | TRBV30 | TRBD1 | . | TGTGCCTGGAGTCCAACAGGGGCCGGTTCAGATACGCAGTATTTT | CAWSPTGAGSDTQYF
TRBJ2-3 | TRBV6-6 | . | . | TGTGCCAGCACGTCTAGGAACGCGGGTACGCAGTATTTT | CASTSRNAGTQYF
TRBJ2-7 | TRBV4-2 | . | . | TGTGCCAGCAGCCCGATAATAACGGGGGACTCCTACGAGCAGTACTTC | CASSPIITGDSYEQYF
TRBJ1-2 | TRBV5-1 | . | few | TGCGCCAGCAGCTATACATTGGATGGCTACACCTTC | CASSYTLDGYTF
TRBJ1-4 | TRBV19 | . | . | TGTGCCAGTGCCTTAGACAGTGCAACTAATGAAAAACTGTTTTTT | CASALDSATNEKLFF
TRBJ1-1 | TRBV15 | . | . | TGTGCCACCAGCTCCCGGGGAGGGAACACTGAAGCTTTCTTT | CATSSRGGNTEAFF
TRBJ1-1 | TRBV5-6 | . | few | TGTGCCAGCAGCCCAGATACAGGGCGACACACTGAAGCTTTCTTT | CASSPDTGRHTEAFF
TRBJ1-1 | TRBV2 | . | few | TGTGCCAGCAGGGGAGGTGGGAACACTGAAGCTTTCTTT | CASRGGGNTEAFF
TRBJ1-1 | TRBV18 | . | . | TGTGCCAGCTCACCACAAAATACGGGTGTTGAAGCTTTCTTT | CASSPQNTGVEAFF
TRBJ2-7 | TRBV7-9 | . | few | TGTGCCAGCAGCTTATTGTCGGACAGTCACGAGCAGTACTTC | CASSLLSDSHEQYF
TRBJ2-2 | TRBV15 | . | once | TGTGCCACCAGCAGAGCACTGATACTTGGGGAGCCCGCGAACACCGGGGAGCTGTTTTTT | CATSRALILGEPANTGELFF
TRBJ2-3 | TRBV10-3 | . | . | TGTGCCATCAGCCCTAGCACAGATACGCAGTATTTT | CAISPSTDTQYF
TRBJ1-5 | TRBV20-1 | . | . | TGCAGTGCTAGTCTTCGAGTTGGCAATCAGCCCCAGCATTTT | CSASLRVGNQPQHF
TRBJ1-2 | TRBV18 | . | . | TGTGCCAGCTCACCGTCCGGGTTCTATGGCTACACCTTC | CASSPSGFYGYTF
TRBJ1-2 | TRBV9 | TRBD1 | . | TGTGCCAGCAGCGACACCGGGACAGTTTCTTTTCATTACACCTTC | CASSDTGTVSFHYTF
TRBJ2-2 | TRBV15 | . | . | TGTGCCACCAGCAGAGGAGGGGAGGCAACCGGGGAGCTGTTTTTT | CATSRGGEATGELFF
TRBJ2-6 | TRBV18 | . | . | TGTGCCAGCTCACCCGACATCTCTGGGGCCAACGTCCTGACTTTC | CASSPDISGANVLTF
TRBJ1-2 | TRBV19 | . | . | TGTGCCAGTAGTATAGCAGGGACTAACTATGGCTACACCTTC | CASSIAGTNYGYTF
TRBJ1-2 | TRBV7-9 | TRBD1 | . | TGTGCCAGCACCAAAAACGGACAGGGTAACTATGGCTACACCTTC | CASTKNGQGNYGYTF
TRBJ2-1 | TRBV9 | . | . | TGTGCCAGCAGCCCAAGGGGGAGCTCCTACAATGAGCAGTTCTTC | CASSPRGSSYNEQFF
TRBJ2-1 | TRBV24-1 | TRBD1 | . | TGTGCCACCAGTGATCTTACCGGGACAGGGTCCAATGAGCAGTTCTTC | CATSDLTGTGSNEQFF
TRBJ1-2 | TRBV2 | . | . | TGTGCCAGCAGTGCCAACAGGGAGTGGGGCTACACCTTC | CASSANREWGYTF